This T cell receptor beta chain was documented in a study of blood T cell repertoires in COVID-19 (dated by TCRdb to 2020 to 2021). Notes on the research overall: Samples from collaborators originated in the United States, Italy and Spain and spanned both the acute and convalescent phases of COVID-19. The material from the prospective study consisted of cDNA or gDNA derived from T cells, B-cell-depleted T cells, or PBMCs. The dataset comprised deeply sampled blood TCRbeta repertoires from subjects exposed to, actively infected with, or recovered from COVID-19. The repertoires were made available in a free public database intended to serve as a resource for research on the immune response to SARS-CoV-2. Samples came from the ongoing ImmuneRACE study (first 160 participants) plus 1,254 subjects from 6 global collaborators. The sample metadata nearly always contained a de-identified subject ID, COVID-19 status, age in years and sex. HLA class I and class II types, where available, came from metadata supplied by the sample provider rather than from assay-based typing. Findings and caveats that apply to the study as a whole: The amount of clinical and demographic metadata varied by source and participant and was provided uncurated.

TCRbeta CDR3 regions were amplified from genomic DNA using the immunoSEQ Assay, a bias-controlled multiplex PCR. The study's own analysis went as follows. Nucleated cell counts per sample were estimated from amplification of reference gene primers within the assay. Sequence reads were collapsed and filtered to measure the absolute abundance of every unique TCRbeta CDR3 rearrangement. For each sample, productive Simpson clonality was calculated as the square root of Simpson's diversity index over productive rearrangements. TCRdb took this table from immuneACCESS and kept in-frame rearrangements with V and J called. Such tables lack part of the clones; where checked against another copy, unresolved V genes explain under half of the gap, and the rest is unexplained. V and J calls and clone size follow that table, whereas D and trimming were derived from the DNA. The sample includes roughly 220,000 clones, with approximately 84% observed a single time. The ten largest clones represent approximately 2.9% of the sample.

Worth noting for this clone: Its antigen is still unknown. Nothing much larger sits one base from this clone, and base qualities are not available.

A second Seattle source provided samples from volunteer blood donors who had recovered from COVID-19. The collaborating institutions used their own protocols to collect whole blood in K2EDTA tubes. Collaborator samples were shipped for TCRbeta analysis as frozen whole blood, isolated PBMCs, or DNA extracted from either sample type. The sequenced material came from peripheral blood. This sequence was found in a woman under 40 who had recovered from COVID-19.

Here the CDR3 is given as CASRSSGETQYF. Read as DNA, the sequence is TGCGCCAGCAGATCAAGCGGAGAGACCCAGTACTTC. This sequence uses TRBV5-1 and TRBJ2-5; the D gene is perhaps TRBD2, on 5 matching bases. CDR1 and CDR2 were assigned from the germline V gene as SGHRS and YFSETQ. The junction shows trimming of 5 bases on V and 4 bases on J, plus 9 bases between the germline ends. Taken from cysteine to phenylalanine, the CDR3 has 12 residues. Of all the DNA, just the CDR3 is kept, 36 bases in frame from base 1.